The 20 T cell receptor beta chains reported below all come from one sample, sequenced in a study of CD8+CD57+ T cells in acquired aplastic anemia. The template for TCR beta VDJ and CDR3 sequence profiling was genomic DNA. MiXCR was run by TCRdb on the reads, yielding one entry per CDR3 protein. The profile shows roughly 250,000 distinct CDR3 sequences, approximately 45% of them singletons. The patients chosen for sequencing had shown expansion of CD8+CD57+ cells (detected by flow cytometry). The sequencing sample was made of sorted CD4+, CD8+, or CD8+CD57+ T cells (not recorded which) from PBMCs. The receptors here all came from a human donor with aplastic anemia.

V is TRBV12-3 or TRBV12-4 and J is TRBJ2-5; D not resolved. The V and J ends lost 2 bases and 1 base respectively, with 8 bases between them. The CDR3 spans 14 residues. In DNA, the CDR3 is TGTGCCAGCAGTTTATCGACTTTCCAAGAGACCCAGTACTTC. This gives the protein CASSLSTFQETQYF.

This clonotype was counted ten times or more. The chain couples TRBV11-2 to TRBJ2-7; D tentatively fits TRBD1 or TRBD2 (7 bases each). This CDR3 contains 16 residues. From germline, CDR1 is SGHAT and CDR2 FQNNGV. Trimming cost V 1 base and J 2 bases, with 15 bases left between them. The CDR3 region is CASSLVGGTATYEQYF. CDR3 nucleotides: TGTGCCAGCAGCTTAGTGGGGGGGACAGCTACCTACGAGCAGTACTTC.

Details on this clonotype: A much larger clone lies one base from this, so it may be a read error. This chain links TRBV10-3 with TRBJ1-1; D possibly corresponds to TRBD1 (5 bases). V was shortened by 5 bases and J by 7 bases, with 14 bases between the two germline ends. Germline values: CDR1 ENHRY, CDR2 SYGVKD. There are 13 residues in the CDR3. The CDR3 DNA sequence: TGTGCCATCAGTTACGGGGGACGTCGTGAAGCTTTCTTT. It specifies CAISYGGRREAFF.

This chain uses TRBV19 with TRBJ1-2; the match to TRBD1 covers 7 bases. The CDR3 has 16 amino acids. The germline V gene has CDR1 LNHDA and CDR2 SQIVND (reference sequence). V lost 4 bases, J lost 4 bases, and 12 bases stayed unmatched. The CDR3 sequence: CASSTPGDSVFYGYTF. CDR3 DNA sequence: TGTGCCAGTAGTACCCCTGGGGACAGCGTATTCTATGGCTACACCTTC.

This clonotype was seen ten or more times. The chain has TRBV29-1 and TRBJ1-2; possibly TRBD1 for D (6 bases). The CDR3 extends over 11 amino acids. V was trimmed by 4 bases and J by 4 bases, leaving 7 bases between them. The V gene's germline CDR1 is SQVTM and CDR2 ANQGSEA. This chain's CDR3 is CSVAGAYGYTF. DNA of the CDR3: TGCAGCGTTGCAGGGGCCTATGGCTACACCTTC.

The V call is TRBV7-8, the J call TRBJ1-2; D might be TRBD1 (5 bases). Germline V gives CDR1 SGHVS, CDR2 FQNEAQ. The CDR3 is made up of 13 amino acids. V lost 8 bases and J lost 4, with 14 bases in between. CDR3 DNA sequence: TGTGCCAGCTCCTCGGGACCTTTCTATGGCTACACCTTC. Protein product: CASSSGPFYGYTF.

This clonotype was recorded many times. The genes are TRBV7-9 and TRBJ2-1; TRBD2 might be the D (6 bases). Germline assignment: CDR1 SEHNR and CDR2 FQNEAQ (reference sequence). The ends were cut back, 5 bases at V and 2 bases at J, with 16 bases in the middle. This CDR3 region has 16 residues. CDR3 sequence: CASSQVLATTYNEQFF. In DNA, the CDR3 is TGTGCCAGCAGCCAGGTCCTAGCGACAACCTACAATGAGCAGTTCTTC.

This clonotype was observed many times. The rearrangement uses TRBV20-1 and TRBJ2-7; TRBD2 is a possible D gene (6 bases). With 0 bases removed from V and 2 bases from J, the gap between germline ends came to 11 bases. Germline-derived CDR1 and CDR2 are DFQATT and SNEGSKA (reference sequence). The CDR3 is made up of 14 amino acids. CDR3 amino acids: CSARDEKRAYEQYF. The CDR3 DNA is TGCAGTGCTAGAGATGAGAAGCGGGCCTACGAGCAGTACTTC.

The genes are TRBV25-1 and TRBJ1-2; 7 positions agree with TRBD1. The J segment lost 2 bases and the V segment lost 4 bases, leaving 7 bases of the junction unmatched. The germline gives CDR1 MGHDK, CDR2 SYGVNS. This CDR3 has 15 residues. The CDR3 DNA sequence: TGTGCCAGCAGTGGTTTGGACAGGAGGAACTATGGCTACACCTTC. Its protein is CASSGLDRRNYGYTF.

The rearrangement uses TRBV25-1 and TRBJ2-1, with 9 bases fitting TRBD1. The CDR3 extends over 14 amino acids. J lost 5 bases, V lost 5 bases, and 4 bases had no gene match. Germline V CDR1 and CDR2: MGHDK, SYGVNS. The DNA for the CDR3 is TGTGCCAGCAGTTCCGGGACAGGGCACAATGAGCAGTTCTTC. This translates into CASSSGTGHNEQFF.

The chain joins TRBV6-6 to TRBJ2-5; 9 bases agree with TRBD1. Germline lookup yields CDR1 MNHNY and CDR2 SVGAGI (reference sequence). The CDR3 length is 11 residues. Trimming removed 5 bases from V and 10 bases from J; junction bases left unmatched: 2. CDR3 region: CASSGQGSQYF. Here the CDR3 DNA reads TGTGCCAGCAGTGGACAGGGGAGCCAGTACTTC.

The CDR3 bases are TGCAGCGGGAGACTGGGACAGAACTATGGCTACACCTTC. Amino acids: CSGRLGQNYGYTF. V is TRBV29-1 and J is TRBJ1-2, with 7 bases aligning to TRBD1. V lost 7 bases to trimming and J lost 2 bases; unmatched junction nucleotides: 7. Germline lookup yields CDR1 SQVTM and CDR2 ANQGSEA. The CDR3 extends over 13 amino acids.

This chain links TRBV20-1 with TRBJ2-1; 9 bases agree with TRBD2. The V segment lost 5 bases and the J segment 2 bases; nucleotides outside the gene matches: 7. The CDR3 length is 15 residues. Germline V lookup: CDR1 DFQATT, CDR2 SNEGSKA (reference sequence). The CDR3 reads CSAPTAGGAYNEQFF. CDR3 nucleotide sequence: TGCAGTGCTCCAACGGCGGGGGGGGCCTACAATGAGCAGTTCTTC.

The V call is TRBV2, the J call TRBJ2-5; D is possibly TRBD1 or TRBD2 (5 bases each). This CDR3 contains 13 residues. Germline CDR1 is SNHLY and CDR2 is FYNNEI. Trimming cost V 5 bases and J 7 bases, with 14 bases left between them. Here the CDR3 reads CASSFGTGGTQYF. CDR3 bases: TGTGCCAGCAGTTTCGGGACCGGAGGGACCCAGTACTTC.

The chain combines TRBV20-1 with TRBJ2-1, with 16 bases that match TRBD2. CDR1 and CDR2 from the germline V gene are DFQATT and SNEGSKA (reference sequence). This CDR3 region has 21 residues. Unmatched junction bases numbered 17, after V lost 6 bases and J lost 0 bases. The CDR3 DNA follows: TGCAGTGCGAAAAAACCGGGACTAGCGGGGGGGCTTTTTGGCTCCTACAATGAGCAGTTCTTC. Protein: CSAKKPGLAGGLFGSYNEQFF.

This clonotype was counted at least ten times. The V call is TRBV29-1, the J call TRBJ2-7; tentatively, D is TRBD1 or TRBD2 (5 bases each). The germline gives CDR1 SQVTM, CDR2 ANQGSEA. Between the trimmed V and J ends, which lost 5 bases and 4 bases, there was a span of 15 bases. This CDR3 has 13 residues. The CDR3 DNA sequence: TGCAGCGTTATCTCCGGGACGATGTACGAGCAGTACTTC. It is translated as CSVISGTMYEQYF.

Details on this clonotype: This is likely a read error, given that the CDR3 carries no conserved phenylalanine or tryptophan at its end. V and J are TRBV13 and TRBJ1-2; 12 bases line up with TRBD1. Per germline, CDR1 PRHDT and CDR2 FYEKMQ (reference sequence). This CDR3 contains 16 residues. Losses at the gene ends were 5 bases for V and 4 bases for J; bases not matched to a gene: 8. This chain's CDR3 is CASSRPGQGAGYGYTS. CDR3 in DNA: TGTGCCAGCAGCAGACCGGGACAGGGGGCCGGCTATGGCTACACCTCC.

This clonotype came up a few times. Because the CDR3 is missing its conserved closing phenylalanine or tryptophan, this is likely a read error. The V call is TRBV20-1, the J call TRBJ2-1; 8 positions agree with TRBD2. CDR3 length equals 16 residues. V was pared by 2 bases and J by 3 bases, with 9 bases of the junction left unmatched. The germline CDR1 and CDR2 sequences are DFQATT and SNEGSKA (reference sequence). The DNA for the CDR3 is TGCAGTGCTAGATTACAAAGCGGGAGCCACTACAATGAGCAGTTCCTC. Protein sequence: CSARLQSGSHYNEQFL.

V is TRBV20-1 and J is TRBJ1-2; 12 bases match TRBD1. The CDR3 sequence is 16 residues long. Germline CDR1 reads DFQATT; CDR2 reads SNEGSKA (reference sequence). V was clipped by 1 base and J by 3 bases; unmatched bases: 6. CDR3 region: CSARAGDRGLDYGYTF. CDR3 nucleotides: TGCAGTGCTAGAGCCGGGGACAGGGGGCTGGACTATGGCTACACCTTC.

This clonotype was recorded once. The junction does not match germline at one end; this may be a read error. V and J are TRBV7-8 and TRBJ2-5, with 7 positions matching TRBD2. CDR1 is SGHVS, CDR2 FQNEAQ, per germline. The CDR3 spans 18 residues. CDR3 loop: CASSQDTRGLALRETQCF. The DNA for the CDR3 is TGTGCCAGCAGCCAAGATACTCGCGGCCTAGCTTTGCGGGAGACCCAGTGCTTC.